The following is a TCR beta chain sequence with its context. RNA extraction was followed by reverse transcription into cDNA, which acted as the sequencing template. Method: immunoSEQ multiplex PCR; TCRdb's copy keeps in-frame clones and lacks some. Altogether 120,000 or so clones are present, around two fifths being singletons, with the ten largest covering approximately 3%. The CDR3 is 11 amino acids. In germline, CDR1 is GTSNPN, CDR2 SVGIG (reference sequence). V lost 1 base and J 14 bases, leaving 12 bases between the germline ends. The entry originates in a study of CD8+ T cells in alopecia areata. Study at large: Treated patients were given oral tofacitinib, which was dosed at 5 to 10 mg twice daily.

This chain uses TRBV30 with TRBJ2-1; possible D gene TRBD2, 6 bases. Sequenced material: CD4+ T cells sorted from blood. This TCR came from a human donor with alopecia areata. CDR3 in DNA: TGTGCCTGGAGTGCAATAGCGGAGGAGTTCTTC. Residues: CAWSAIAEEFF.